The 10 T cell receptor beta chains given below trace back to one sample, sequenced in a study of blood T cells in healthy people across ages. PCR was performed a second time for about 7 to 12 cycles using a sample-barcoded 5' primer and a J-beta primer mix. TCRdb re-derived calls from the 5' RACE reads in MiXCR, one entry per CDR3 protein. The table lists 600,000 to 850,000 distinct CDR3 sequences, approximately 25% of them singletons. This sample was also put to use in a study of T cells of mothers and their children.

Sequenced: blood. The source of these receptors is a boy aged 10-17 years in good health.

The chain joins TRBV12-3 or TRBV12-4 to TRBJ2-5; D is unresolved. V was cut by 5 bases and J by 5 bases, with 6 bases left in between. The CDR3 spans 11 residues. This CDR3 is CASSSYETQYF. The CDR3 DNA reads as TGTGCCAGCAGTAGTTATGAGACCCAGTACTTC.

This clonotype was found a few times. At one of its ends the junction is not consistent with the germline gene, which may arise from a read error. The V call is TRBV12-3 or TRBV12-4, the J call TRBJ2-5; tentatively, D is TRBD2 (6 bases). This CDR3 is 15 amino acids long. Written as DNA, the CDR3 is TGCGCCAGCAGCCTAGGGCGGGGCGACGAAGAGACCCAGTACTTC. Protein sequence: CASSLGRGDEETQYF.

This clonotype was seen a handful of times. The chain links TRBV7-9 to TRBJ2-2, with D perhaps matching TRBD2 (5 bases). The length of the CDR3 is 14 residues. CDR1 and CDR2 (germline): SEHNR, FQNEAQ (reference sequence). Deletions cut 4 bases from V and 1 base from J, with 7 bases between. In DNA form, the CDR3 reads TGTGCCAGCAGCTCAGCGGAGAACACCGGGGAGCTGTTTTTT. It is translated as CASSSAENTGELFF.

The chain uses TRBV12-3 or TRBV12-4 and TRBJ2-5; no firm D call. V lost 4 bases to trimming and J lost 1 base, with 7 bases between them. This CDR3 has 13 amino acids. The CDR3 spells CASSSWPQETQYF. DNA of the CDR3: TGTGCCAGCAGTTCGTGGCCCCAAGAGACCCAGTACTTC.

This clonotype was seen a handful of times. The chain couples TRBV4-1 to TRBJ2-7; 8 bases match TRBD1. The germline V gene has CDR1 MGHRA and CDR2 YSYEKL. After removal of 4 bases from V and 1 base from J, the junction contained 3 bases not matched to a gene. This CDR3 is 14 amino acids long. The CDR3, as DNA: TGCGCCAGCAGCCCACGACAGGGGTCCTACGAGCAGTACTTC. Its translation is CASSPRQGSYEQYF.

For the CDR3, the DNA is TGTGCCAGCAGCGCCCGGGTAATGCCACCCTACGAGCAGTACTTC. Its protein product is CASSARVMPPYEQYF. The rearrangement links TRBV7-2 to TRBJ2-7; no clear D. V lost 5 bases to trimming and J lost 2 bases, with 16 bases between them. The CDR3 contains 15 residues. CDR1 is SGHTA, CDR2 FQGNSA, per germline.

The chain uses TRBV14 and TRBJ2-7, with TRBD2 identical over 7 bases. The CDR3 consists of 16 residues. Germline CDR1 is SGHDN and CDR2 is FVKESK. The J segment lost 2 bases and the V segment lost 4 bases, leaving 11 bases of the junction unmatched. The CDR3 region is CASSLTNSGDPYEQYF. For the CDR3, the DNA is TGTGCCAGCAGCCTCACCAACAGCGGGGACCCCTACGAGCAGTACTTC.

This clonotype has just a few counts. The chain links TRBV7-2 to TRBJ2-5; TRBD1 is a possible D gene (6 bases). From germline, CDR1 is SGHTA and CDR2 FQGNSA. V was trimmed by 4 bases and J by 5 bases, leaving 11 bases between them. CDR3 length: 13 residues. CDR3 DNA: TGTGCCAGCAGCTGGGCGACAGGCGAGACCCAGTACTTC. This sequence encodes CASSWATGETQYF.

This chain links TRBV7-2 with TRBJ1-1, with D hard to call. CDR3 length: 17 amino acids. Per the germline V gene, CDR1 is SGHTA and CDR2 is FQGNSA. V gave up 1 base and J gave up 0 bases, with 15 bases separating them. In DNA form, the CDR3 reads TGTGCCAGCAGCTTAGAGGTAGCACCGGGGATGAACACTGAAGCTTTCTTT. Amino acids: CASSLEVAPGMNTEAFF.

The chain links TRBV6-5 to TRBJ1-3, with D possibly TRBD1 on 5 matching bases. Germline CDR1 is MNHEY and CDR2 is SVGAGI. V was trimmed by 1 base and J by 0 bases, leaving 10 bases between them. The CDR3 has 16 residues. The DNA for the CDR3 is TGTGCCAGCAGTTACTGGGGGGAACTCTCTGGAAACACCATATATTTT. As protein: CASSYWGELSGNTIYF.